This T cell receptor beta chain came from a study of blood T cell repertoires in COVID-19. Study summary: Whether acute or convalescent, the COVID-19 samples came from the United States, Italy and Spain. Sources were T cells, B-cell-depleted T cells, or PBMCs; the material itself was cDNA or gDNA.

The authors' processing: Using reference gene primer amplification, nucleated cell counts were estimated. Generated by immunoSEQ multiplex PCR, the TCRdb table keeps only in-frame clones and is missing some. The DNA was the basis for D and trimming; V, J and clone size are from that table. The sample consists of more than 300,000 clones, over 70% of them appearing once. The ends were cut back, 6 bases at V and 4 bases at J, with 9 bases in the middle. The CDR3 contains 12 residues. Per germline, CDR1 KGHSH and CDR2 LQKENI. The chain links TRBV18 to TRBJ2-5; D ambiguous. The sample consisted of peripheral blood. This receptor was obtained from a woman between 50 and 59 years old with COVID-19, enrolled during active disease. CDR3: CASSLLRETQYF. The CDR3 nucleotides are TGTGCCAGCTCGCTGCTACGAGAGACCCAGTACTTC.